These 3 T cell receptor beta chains share one sample of origin, sequenced in a study of cytomegalovirus exposure and HLA in healthy donors. Primers included in the PCR were 60 Vbeta and 13 Jbeta primers. Libraries were prepared by immunoSEQ multiplex PCR; TCRdb keeps only in-frame clonotypes and omits some of them. Counted here are approximately 140,000 clones, 81% occurring once; the ten biggest clones make up almost 6%. The sample was PBMCs. These receptors came from a woman aged 40 to 50 in good health and CMV-seropositive.

This chain uses TRBV19 with TRBJ2-3; perhaps TRBD2 as D (7 bases). V lost 1 base and J lost 4, with 12 bases in between. The CDR3 is 15 residues long. CDR1 is LNHDA, CDR2 SQIVND, per germline (reference sequence). CDR3 in DNA: TGTGCCAGTAGTATAGGTGCGGGGGCCTCAGATACGCAGTATTTT. It codes for CASSIGAGASDTQYF.

The chain couples TRBV10-1 to TRBJ1-1; D is undetermined. V dropped 7 bases and J dropped 5 bases, with 14 bases sitting between them. This CDR3 region has 13 residues. Germline V gene data show CDR1 as WNHNN and CDR2 as SYGVQD (reference sequence). In DNA form, the CDR3 reads TGCGCCAGCACCCTGACGGCGGGGACTGAAGCTTTCTTT. Translating it yields CASTLTAGTEAFF.

The gene calls are TRBV4-3 and TRBJ2-7; 7 bases match TRBD2. V was pared by 0 bases and J by 3 bases, with 8 bases of the junction left unmatched. CDR1 is LGHNA, CDR2 YSLEER, per germline. The CDR3 sequence is 16 residues long. The CDR3 is CASSQDYRTSVYEQYF. In nucleotides, the CDR3 is TGCGCCAGCAGCCAAGATTATAGGACTAGTGTCTACGAGCAGTACTTC.